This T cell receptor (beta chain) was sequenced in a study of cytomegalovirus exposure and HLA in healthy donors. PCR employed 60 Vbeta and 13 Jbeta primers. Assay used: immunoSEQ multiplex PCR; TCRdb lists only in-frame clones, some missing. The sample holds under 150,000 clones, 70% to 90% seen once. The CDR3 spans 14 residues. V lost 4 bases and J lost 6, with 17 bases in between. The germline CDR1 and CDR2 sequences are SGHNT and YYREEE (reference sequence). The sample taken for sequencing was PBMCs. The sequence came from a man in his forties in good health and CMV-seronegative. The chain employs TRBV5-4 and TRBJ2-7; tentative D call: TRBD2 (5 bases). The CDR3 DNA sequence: TGTGCCAGCAGCCCAGGAGAGGGAAATGGCGAGCAGTACTTC. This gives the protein CASSPGEGNGEQYF. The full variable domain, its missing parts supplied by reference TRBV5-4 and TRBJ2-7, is ETGVTQSPTHLIKTRGQQVTLRCSSQSGHNTVSWYQQALGQGPQFIFQYYREEENGRGNFPPRFSGLQFPNYSSELNVNALELDDSALYLCASSPGEGNGEQYFGPGTRLTVT.